The source of this T cell receptor (beta chain) is a study of blood T cells in healthy people across ages. Each sample yielded at least 6 micrograms of PBMC total RNA. Germline CDR1 DFQATT, CDR2 SNEGSKA (reference sequence). This CDR3 has 11 amino acids. V lost 3 bases to trimming and J lost 4 bases, with 5 bases between them. A second roughly 7 to 11 cycle PCR used barcoded and J-beta primers. TCRdb redid the calling of the 5' RACE reads with MiXCR, one entry per CDR3 protein. Seen here are 2 million or so distinct CDR3 sequences, just under 50% observed once, and the top ten hold approximately 2.1%.

The sequenced sample was blood. The chain recombines TRBV20-1 with TRBJ2-3; D unresolved. The receptor was derived from a woman aged 40 to 50 in good health. CDR3 loop: CSASRPDTQYF. In DNA, the CDR3 is TGCAGTGCTAGTCGCCCAGATACGCAGTATTTT.